One and the same sample provided the 18 T cell receptor beta chains below, sequenced in a study of OX40 agonist ivuxolimab in advanced cancers. Clones were read by immunoSEQ multiplex PCR, and TCRdb kept only the in-frame ones, dropping some. This table has roughly 67,000 clones, roughly 82% appearing once. The sequencing used CD4+ or CD8+ T cells sorted from blood, collected in a trial of the OX40 agonist ivuxolimab. These receptors originate from an adult with an advanced solid tumor such as melanoma, head and neck, liver or kidney cancer.

The DNA of the CDR3 is TGTGCCAGCACTCCCTCACTGGGGGGGGCCGCCTACAATGAGCAGTTCTTC. It translates to CASTPSLGGAAYNEQFF. This sequence joins TRBV7-2 and TRBJ2-1; maybe TRBD2 (7 bases). V was cut by 7 bases and J by 2 bases, with 21 bases left in between. This CDR3 has 17 amino acids. CDR1 is SGHTA and CDR2 is FQGNSA in the germline V gene.

This clone showed up just once. The J gene is TRBJ2-1, the V gene TRBV5-6; D not certain. The CDR3 spans 15 residues. The V and J ends lost 1 base and 0 bases respectively, with 8 bases between them. The germline CDR1 and CDR2 sequences are SGHDT and YYEEEE. The CDR3, as DNA: TGTGCCAGCAGCTTGCTGTCGGGCTCCTACAATGAGCAGTTCTTC. Amino acids: CASSLLSGSYNEQFF.

The chain uses TRBV7-9 and TRBJ1-3, with no clear D. The germline V and J ends were trimmed by 5 bases and 0 bases, with 5 bases remaining between them. The CDR3 is 13 amino acids. CDR1 is SEHNR and CDR2 is FQNEAQ in the germline V gene (reference sequence). CDR3 protein: CASSEFSGNTIYF. Here the CDR3 DNA reads TGTGCCAGCAGCGAGTTCTCTGGAAACACCATATATTTT.

This rearrangement joins TRBV11-2 to TRBJ2-3; D assignment may be TRBD1 or TRBD2 (5 bases each). The CDR3 totals 15 residues. Germline V gives CDR1 SGHAT, CDR2 FQNNGV. The ends were cut back, 3 bases at V and 6 bases at J, with 16 bases in the middle. Written as DNA, the CDR3 is TGTGCCAGCAGCTTTATATGGGGACCGGACGATACGCAGTATTTT. It yields the protein CASSFIWGPDDTQYF.

This clone was recorded a few times. This chain joins TRBV5-4 and TRBJ2-5; tentatively, D is TRBD1 (6 bases). The ends were cut back, 4 bases at V and 4 bases at J, with 8 bases in the middle. This CDR3 is built from 12 residues. Germline values: CDR1 SGHNT, CDR2 YYREEE (reference sequence). The CDR3 spells CASSMTGETQYF. In DNA, the CDR3 is TGTGCCAGCAGCATGACAGGAGAGACCCAGTACTTC.

The chain couples TRBV6-1 to TRBJ2-7, with TRBD1 matching over 9 bases. The CDR3 contains 12 residues. Losses at the gene ends were 6 bases for V and 5 bases for J; bases not matched to a gene: 2. Looked up from germline, CDR1 is MNHNS and CDR2 is SASEGT. The CDR3 DNA follows: TGTGCCAGCAGCAGGACAGGGGACGAGCAGTACGTC. Translating gives CASSRTGDEQYV.

As regards this clone: Other DNA sequences in this specimen translate into the identical CDR3. For the CDR3, the DNA is TGTGCCAGCAGCTTGGGGGACGGCACAGATACGCAGTATTTT. Translating it yields CASSLGDGTDTQYF. The chain employs TRBV5-6 and TRBJ2-3; D possibly matches TRBD1 or TRBD2 (5 bases each). CDR1 and CDR2 from the germline V gene are SGHDT and YYEEEE. This CDR3 is built from 14 residues. V dropped 0 bases and J dropped 1 base, with 6 bases sitting between them. Using reference TRBV5-6 and TRBJ2-3 for the parts outside the CDR3, the full variable domain is DAGVTQSPTHLIKTRGQQVTLRCSPKSGHDTVSWYQQALGQGPQFIFQYYEEEERQRGNFPDRFSGHQFPNYSSELNVNALLLGDSALYLCASSLGDGTDTQYFGPGTRLTVL.

This sequence joins TRBV19 and TRBJ2-7; D may match TRBD1 or TRBD2 (5 bases each). CDR1 and CDR2 (germline): LNHDA, SQIVND (reference sequence). This CDR3 has 15 amino acids. V was clipped by 9 bases and J by 2 bases, with 20 bases between them. The CDR3: CASSLPGPGPYEQYF. CDR3 nucleotide sequence: TGTGCCAGCAGCCTCCCGGGCCCGGGGCCCTACGAGCAGTACTTC.

V is TRBV10-3 and J is TRBJ1-1, with D uncertain. Germline-derived CDR1 and CDR2 are ENHRY and SYGVKD. V lost 0 bases and J 2 bases, leaving 7 bases between the germline ends. This CDR3 has 14 residues. CDR3 amino acids: CAISESQDNTEAFF. The CDR3 nucleotides read TGTGCCATCAGTGAGTCGCAGGATAACACTGAAGCTTTCTTT.

The CDR3 here is CATSRDSASSGSSTDTQYF. CDR3 nucleotides: TGTGCCACCAGCAGAGATAGCGCGTCGAGCGGGAGTTCCACAGATACGCAGTATTTT. V is TRBV15 and J is TRBJ2-3; the match to TRBD2 covers 8 bases. Germline V gene sequence: CDR1 LNHNV, CDR2 YYDKDF (reference sequence). The CDR3 runs to 19 residues. V was pared by 0 bases and J by 2 bases, with 13 bases of the junction left unmatched.

The chain is built from TRBV9 and TRBJ2-6, with D unclear. The CDR3 consists of 16 residues. In germline, CDR1 is SGDLS, CDR2 YYNGEE. Between the trimmed V and J ends, which lost 0 bases and 4 bases, there was a span of 11 bases. Written as DNA, the CDR3 is TGTGCCAGCAGCGTAGATCATGGAACGGGGGCCAACGTCCTGACTTTC. Protein: CASSVDHGTGANVLTF.

This chain connects TRBV7-2 to TRBJ1-2; TRBD1 matches 9 bases. In germline, CDR1 is SGHTA, CDR2 FQGNSA. The CDR3 totals 13 residues. V dropped 4 bases and J dropped 7; count of bases not matched to a gene: 4. The CDR3 coding sequence is TGTGCCAGCAGCTCGGGACAGGGACGTGGCTACACCTTC. Protein product: CASSSGQGRGYTF.

This clone was found once. The rearrangement links TRBV6-5 to TRBJ1-3; D is unresolved. The CDR3 runs to 15 residues. Germline CDR1 is MNHEY and CDR2 is SVGAGI. V lost 2 bases, J lost 1 base, and 9 bases lay in between. The CDR3, as DNA: TGTGCCAGCAGTTACCTGGCAGTGTCTGGAAACACCATATATTTT. Translating gives CASSYLAVSGNTIYF.

The V and J genes are TRBV5-1 and TRBJ2-7; 7 bases map to TRBD1. Germline assignment: CDR1 SGHRS and CDR2 YFSETQ. Trimming took 3 bases from V and 3 from J; bases not matched to a gene: 9. This CDR3 has 15 amino acids. DNA for the CDR3: TGCGCCAGCAGCTCTACAGGGGAAGGATTCTACGAGCAGTACTTC. This encodes CASSSTGEGFYEQYF.

The gene calls are TRBV27 and TRBJ2-7; TRBD1 matches 10 bases. There are 14 residues in the CDR3. Germline CDR1 is MNHEY and CDR2 is SMNVEV (reference sequence). V shed 5 bases, J shed 0 bases, and the junction held 1 base outside the gene matches. CDR3 amino acids: CASSRDRGSYEQYF. The CDR3 DNA sequence: TGTGCCAGCAGTAGGGACAGGGGCTCCTACGAGCAGTACTTC.

The rearrangement uses TRBV7-2 and TRBJ1-2, with D possibly being TRBD1 (6 bases). From germline, CDR1 is SGHTA and CDR2 FQGNSA. V was shortened by 5 bases and J by 2 bases, with 9 bases between the two germline ends. CDR3 length: 13 amino acids. Written as DNA, the CDR3 is TGTGCCAGCAGCCCAGGACAGAACTATGGCTACACCTTC. Translation gives CASSPGQNYGYTF.

In this sample, this clone turned up once. The chain is built from TRBV5-8 and TRBJ2-5; D is unresolved. Trimming pared 1 base from V and 3 bases from J, leaving 1 base between. CDR1 is SGHTS and CDR2 is YDEGEE in the germline V gene. The CDR3 extends over 11 amino acids. CDR3 in DNA: TGTGCCAGCAGCTTGAAAGAGACCCAGTACTTC. Amino acids: CASSLKETQYF.

The genes are TRBV7-2 and TRBJ1-5, with 8 bases identical to TRBD1. Germline CDR1 is SGHTA and CDR2 is FQGNSA. The V and J ends lost 4 bases and 4 bases, in that order; junction bases with no gene match: 6. The CDR3 runs 15 residues. In DNA form, the CDR3 reads TGTGCCAGCAGCTCAGGGGGCCTGGGGAATCAGCCCCAGCATTTT. Encoded protein: CASSSGGLGNQPQHF.